These 21 T cell receptor beta chains originate from one sample sequenced in a study of OX40 agonist ivuxolimab in advanced cancers. Profiled with immunoSEQ multiplex PCR; TCRdb holds only in-frame clones, not every one. The sample holds 90,000 to 150,000 clones, roughly nine tenths seen once. This specimen consisted of CD4+ or CD8+ T cells sorted from blood, obtained in a trial of the OX40 agonist ivuxolimab. The source is an adult with an advanced solid tumor such as melanoma, head and neck, liver or kidney cancer.

This chain uses TRBV30 with TRBJ1-5; no clear D. V was shortened by 3 bases and J by 9 bases, with 12 bases between the two germline ends. The CDR3 has 12 residues. Germline lookup yields CDR1 GTSNPN and CDR2 SVGIG (reference sequence). CDR3 protein: CAWRSPSGPQHF. The CDR3 region has the DNA TGTGCCTGGAGATCTCCGAGTGGGCCCCAGCATTTT.

The V gene is TRBV11-2, the J gene TRBJ1-5; D might be TRBD1 (5 bases). This CDR3 has 14 residues. Trimming took off 5 bases at V and 5 bases at J, with 13 bases between the two ends. Germline V lookup: CDR1 SGHAT, CDR2 FQNNGV. For the CDR3, the DNA is TGTGCCAGCAGCCGATTACAGGATGATCAGCCCCAGCATTTT. As protein: CASSRLQDDQPQHF.

The rearrangement joins TRBV29-1 to TRBJ1-2; maybe TRBD1 (5 bases). Germline V gene lookup returns CDR1 SQVTM and CDR2 ANQGSEA. This CDR3 has 13 amino acids. V gave up 1 base and J gave up 4 bases, with 10 bases separating them. The CDR3 nucleotides are TGCAGCGTTGAAGCCCCAGGGCTCTATGGCTACACCTTC. Its protein is CSVEAPGLYGYTF.

Points on this clone: Sequence at one end of the junction differs from germline and may be a read error. Other nucleotide sequences from this sample produce the same CDR3. This chain joins TRBV7-9 and TRBJ1-2, with TRBD1 matching over 8 bases. The germline gives CDR1 SEHNR, CDR2 FQNEAQ (reference sequence). The CDR3 totals 14 residues. As DNA, the CDR3 is TGCGCCAGCAGCTTAGTTCAGGGGGCTTCTGGCTACACCTTC. Translated: CASSLVQGASGYTF.

The rearrangement joins TRBV28 to TRBJ2-2, with 9 bases that match TRBD1. The germline CDR1 and CDR2 sequences are MDHEN and SYDVKM. The junction had 6 bases not matched to a gene; V was cut back by 6 bases and J by 4 bases. This CDR3 contains 15 residues. As DNA, the CDR3 is TGTGCCAGCAGGACGGGACAGGGTACCACCGGGGAGCTGTTTTTT. This codes for CASRTGQGTTGELFF.

The genes are TRBV10-3 and TRBJ2-5; TRBD2 agrees at 10 bases. This CDR3 has 16 amino acids. V lost 0 bases and J lost 5; bases outside the gene matches: 6. Per the germline V gene, CDR1 is ENHRY and CDR2 is SYGVKD. CDR3 nucleotides: TGTGCCATCAGTGAGTCCCTAGCGGGGGCCGGGGAGACCCAGTACTTC. Its translation: CAISESLAGAGETQYF.

The chain is built from TRBV28 and TRBJ1-3; D gene ambiguous. This CDR3 is built from 16 residues. V was cut by 5 bases and J by 1 base, with 15 bases left in between. Germline CDR1 is MDHEN and CDR2 is SYDVKM. CDR3 DNA sequence: TGTGCCAGCAGTGCCCCCTCGGAGCCGTCTGGAAACACCATATATTTT. Translated: CASSAPSEPSGNTIYF.

The chain uses TRBV6-1 and TRBJ2-1; 9 bases line up with TRBD1. CDR1 is MNHNS, CDR2 SASEGT, per germline. The V segment lost 7 bases and the J segment 6 bases; nucleotides outside the gene matches: 10. This CDR3 comprises 15 residues. The CDR3 DNA follows: TGTGCCAGCAATTGGGGGGGACAGGGACCCAATGAGCAGTTCTTC. It codes for CASNWGGQGPNEQFF.

This clone showed up just a few times. The CDR3 DNA sequence: TGTGCCAGCAGTGAGGGGCAGCCTTACAATGAGCAGTTCTTC. Its translation is CASSEGQPYNEQFF. This chain links TRBV2 with TRBJ2-1, with D perhaps TRBD1 (5 bases). The CDR3 consists of 14 residues. Germline V lookup: CDR1 SNHLY, CDR2 FYNNEI. Trimming left V 3 bases short and J 4 bases short, with 10 bases between.

This clone was seen once. The CDR3 reads CASSLGLAGALQETQYF. DNA for the CDR3: TGTGCCAGCAGCTTAGGACTAGCGGGGGCCCTCCAAGAGACCCAGTACTTC. The chain links TRBV7-7 to TRBJ2-5; 12 bases line up with TRBD2. The germline gives CDR1 SSHAT, CDR2 FNYEAQ (reference sequence). The V segment lost 1 base and the J segment 1 base; nucleotides outside the gene matches: 4. The CDR3 totals 17 residues.

The V call is TRBV11-2, the J call TRBJ1-6; maybe TRBD1 (6 bases). Between the trimmed V and J ends, which lost 2 bases and 8 bases, there was a span of 13 bases. Germline V gene lookup returns CDR1 SGHAT and CDR2 FQNNGV. This CDR3 is built from 15 residues. Here the CDR3 DNA reads TGTGCCAGCAGCTTACGGGGGCCCAGGTATTCACCCCTCCACTTT. Translated, it gives CASSLRGPRYSPLHF.

The chain uses TRBV6-5 and TRBJ2-7; TRBD2 agrees at 7 bases. In germline, CDR1 is MNHEY, CDR2 SVGAGI. The CDR3 has 13 amino acids. Trimming took 5 bases from V and 0 from J; bases not matched to a gene: 1. The CDR3 DNA reads TGTGCCAGCAGTAGCGGGGACTCCTACGAGCAGTACTTC. Its protein product is CASSSGDSYEQYF.

This chain links TRBV11-3 with TRBJ1-1, with D unclear. Trimming removed 1 base from V and 1 base from J, with 4 bases in between. Germline CDR1 is SGHNT and CDR2 is YENEEA. The CDR3 extends over 13 amino acids. CDR3 sequence reads: CASSLASNTEAFF. The DNA for the CDR3 is TGTGCCAGCAGCTTAGCTTCGAACACTGAAGCTTTCTTT.

This clone was seen a single time. The V and J genes are TRBV28 and TRBJ2-7, with D hard to call. CDR1 and CDR2 from the germline V gene are MDHEN and SYDVKM. V shed 6 bases and J shed 2 bases, with 17 bases lying between them. This CDR3 has 15 amino acids. This CDR3 is CASRGTALSPYEQYF. CDR3 nucleotide sequence: TGTGCCAGCAGGGGTACAGCTCTCTCTCCCTACGAGCAGTACTTC.

The V gene is TRBV28, the J gene TRBJ2-1; D might be TRBD2 (5 bases). V shed 2 bases and J shed 4 bases, with 15 bases lying between them. The CDR3 totals 16 residues. Germline V CDR1 and CDR2: MDHEN, SYDVKM. The CDR3 loop is CASSLQGWRAYNEQFF. The CDR3, as DNA: TGTGCCAGCAGTTTACAAGGGTGGCGGGCTTACAATGAGCAGTTCTTC.

The table lists this clone with a count of one. V usage is TRBV7-2 and J usage is TRBJ2-1, with 8 bases lining up with TRBD2. The J segment lost 9 bases and the V segment lost 4 bases, leaving 11 bases of the junction unmatched. The germline V gene has CDR1 SGHTA and CDR2 FQGNSA. CDR3 length: 15 amino acids. CDR3 sequence: CASSSGTSSLSEQFF. CDR3 DNA: TGTGCCAGCAGCTCCGGGACTAGTAGTTTAAGTGAGCAGTTCTTC.

Here the CDR3 DNA reads TGTGCCAGCCACGGGCGGACTAGCGGAGTGGACGAGCAGTACTTC. Translated: CASHGRTSGVDEQYF. The rearrangement joins TRBV7-2 to TRBJ2-7; TRBD2 aligns across 10 bases. There are 15 residues in the CDR3. Per the germline V gene, CDR1 is SGHTA and CDR2 is FQGNSA. The J segment lost 5 bases and the V segment lost 8 bases, leaving 12 bases of the junction unmatched.

The chain joins TRBV4-2 to TRBJ2-7; 8 bases align to TRBD1. This CDR3 has 14 amino acids. V lost 1 base and J lost 2; bases outside the gene matches: 1. Germline V gene data show CDR1 as LGHNA and CDR2 as YNFKEQ. The CDR3 DNA reads TGTGCCAGCAGCCAAGGGACAGGGCCCTACGAGCAGTACTTC. Translated, it gives CASSQGTGPYEQYF.

The CDR3 region has the DNA TGTGCCAGCAGCACACAGGGGGTAAATGAAGCTTTCTTT. It translates to CASSTQGVNEAFF. The rearrangement links TRBV7-9 to TRBJ1-1, with 8 bases that match TRBD1. V was pared by 5 bases and J by 7 bases, with 6 bases of the junction left unmatched. The CDR3 contains 13 residues. Germline V gene lookup returns CDR1 SEHNR and CDR2 FQNEAQ (reference sequence).

V is TRBV7-2 and J is TRBJ1-5; the D is unclear. Germline CDR1 reads SGHTA; CDR2 reads FQGNSA. Trimming pared 4 bases from V and 3 bases from J, leaving 13 bases between. The CDR3 runs to 15 residues. CDR3 DNA sequence: TGTGCCAGCAGCTCGTCATCCGCTTTCAATCAGCCCCAGCATTTT. It codes for CASSSSSAFNQPQHF.

The genes are TRBV4-1 and TRBJ2-6, with 7 bases aligning to TRBD1. The V gene's germline CDR1 is MGHRA and CDR2 YSYEKL. This CDR3 is built from 17 residues. Unmatched junction bases numbered 8, after V lost 1 base and J lost 5 bases. The CDR3 bases are TGCGCCAGCAGCCAAGGCCTACAGGGGCCCTGGGCCAACGTCCTGACTTTC. Translating gives CASSQGLQGPWANVLTF.